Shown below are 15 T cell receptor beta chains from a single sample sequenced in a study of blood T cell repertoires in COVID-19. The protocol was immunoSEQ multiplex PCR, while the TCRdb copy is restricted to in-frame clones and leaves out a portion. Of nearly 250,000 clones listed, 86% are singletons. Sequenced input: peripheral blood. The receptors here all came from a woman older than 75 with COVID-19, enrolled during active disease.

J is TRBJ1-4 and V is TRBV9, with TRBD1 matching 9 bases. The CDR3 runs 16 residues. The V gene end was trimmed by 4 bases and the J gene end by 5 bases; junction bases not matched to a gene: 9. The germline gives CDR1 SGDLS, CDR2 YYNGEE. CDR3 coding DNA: TGTGCCAGCAGCAGAGCCCTTGGGACAGGGAATGAAAAACTGTTTTTT. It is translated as CASSRALGTGNEKLFF.

In DNA, the CDR3 is TGTGCCAGCAGAGGCATGGTTTACAGGGGGGGCACTGAAGCTTTCTTT. Translated: CASRGMVYRGGTEAFF. V and J are TRBV28 and TRBJ1-1; 8 nucleotides agree with TRBD1. This CDR3 spans 16 amino acids. V shed 6 bases, J shed 4 bases, and the junction held 13 bases outside the gene matches. The V gene's germline CDR1 is MDHEN and CDR2 SYDVKM.

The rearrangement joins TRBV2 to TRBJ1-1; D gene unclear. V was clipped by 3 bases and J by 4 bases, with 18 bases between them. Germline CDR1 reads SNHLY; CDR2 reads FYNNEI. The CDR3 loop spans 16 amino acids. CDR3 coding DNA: TGTGCCAGCAGTGATGAGGGATCCGGGCGGGGCACTGAAGCTTTCTTT. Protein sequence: CASSDEGSGRGTEAFF.

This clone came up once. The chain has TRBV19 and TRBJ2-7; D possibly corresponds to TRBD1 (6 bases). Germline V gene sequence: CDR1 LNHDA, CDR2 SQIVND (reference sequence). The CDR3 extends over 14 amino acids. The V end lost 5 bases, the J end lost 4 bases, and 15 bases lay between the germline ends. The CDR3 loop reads CASSRAGEVYEQYV. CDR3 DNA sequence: TGTGCCAGTAGTCGGGCAGGGGAAGTATACGAGCAGTACGTC.

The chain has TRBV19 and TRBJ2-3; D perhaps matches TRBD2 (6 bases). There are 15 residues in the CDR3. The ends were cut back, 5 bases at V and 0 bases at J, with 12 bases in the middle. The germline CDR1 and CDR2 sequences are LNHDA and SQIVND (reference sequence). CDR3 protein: CASSLGGSSTDTQYF. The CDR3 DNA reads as TGTGCCAGTAGTCTTGGGGGGTCTAGCACAGATACGCAGTATTTT.

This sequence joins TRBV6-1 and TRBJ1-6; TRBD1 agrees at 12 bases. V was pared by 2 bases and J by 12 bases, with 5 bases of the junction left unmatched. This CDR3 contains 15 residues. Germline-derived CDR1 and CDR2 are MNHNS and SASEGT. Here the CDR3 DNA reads TGTGCCAGCAGTGAATCCGGGACAGGGGGCAGACCCCTCCACTTT. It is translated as CASSESGTGGRPLHF.

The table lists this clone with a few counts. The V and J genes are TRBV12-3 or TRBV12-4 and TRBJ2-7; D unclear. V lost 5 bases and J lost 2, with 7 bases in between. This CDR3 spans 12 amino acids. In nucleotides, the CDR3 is TGTGCCAGCAGTACAGTTACCTACGAGCAGTACGTC. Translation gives CASSTVTYEQYV.

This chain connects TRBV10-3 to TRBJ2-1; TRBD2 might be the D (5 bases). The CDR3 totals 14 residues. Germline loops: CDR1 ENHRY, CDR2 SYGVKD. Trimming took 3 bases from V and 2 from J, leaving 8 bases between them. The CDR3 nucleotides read TGTGCCATCAGTGACCCGGGGACCTACAATGAGCAGTTCTTC. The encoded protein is CAISDPGTYNEQFF.

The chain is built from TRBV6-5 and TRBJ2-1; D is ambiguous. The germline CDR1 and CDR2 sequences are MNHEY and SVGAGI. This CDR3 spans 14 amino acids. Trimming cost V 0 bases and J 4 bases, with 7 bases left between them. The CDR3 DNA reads TGTGCCAGCAGTTACTCCCAGACTTACAATGAGCAGTTCTTC. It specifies CASSYSQTYNEQFF.

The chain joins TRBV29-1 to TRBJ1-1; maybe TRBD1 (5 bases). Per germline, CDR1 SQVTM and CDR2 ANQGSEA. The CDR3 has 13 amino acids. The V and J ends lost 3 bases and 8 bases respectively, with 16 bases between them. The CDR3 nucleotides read TGCAGCGTTGAGGGGCGAAAGGATAGAGAAGCTTTCTTT. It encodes CSVEGRKDREAFF. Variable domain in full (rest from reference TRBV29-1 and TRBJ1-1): SAVISQKPSRDICQRGTSLTIQCQVDSQVTMMFWYRQQPGQSLTLIATANQGSEATYESGFVIDKFPISRPNLTFSTLTVSNMSPEDSSIYLCSVEGRKDREAFFGQGTRLTVV.

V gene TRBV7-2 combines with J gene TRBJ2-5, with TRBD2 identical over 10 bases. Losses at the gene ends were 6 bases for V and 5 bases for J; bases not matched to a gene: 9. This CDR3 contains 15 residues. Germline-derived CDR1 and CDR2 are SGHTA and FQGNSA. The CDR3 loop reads CASRGSGGAPETQYF. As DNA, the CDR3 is TGTGCCAGCAGGGGGAGCGGGGGGGCCCCGGAGACCCAGTACTTC.

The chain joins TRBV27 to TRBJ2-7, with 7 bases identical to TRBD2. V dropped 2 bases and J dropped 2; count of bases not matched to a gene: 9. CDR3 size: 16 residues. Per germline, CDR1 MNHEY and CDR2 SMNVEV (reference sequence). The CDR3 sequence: CASSLKPAGGAYEQYV. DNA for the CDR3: TGTGCCAGCAGTTTAAAGCCAGCTGGGGGGGCCTACGAGCAGTACGTC.

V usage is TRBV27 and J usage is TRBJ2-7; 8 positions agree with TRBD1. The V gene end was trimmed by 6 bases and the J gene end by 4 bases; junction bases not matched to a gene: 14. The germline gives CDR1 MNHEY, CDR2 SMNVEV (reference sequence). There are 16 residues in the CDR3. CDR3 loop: CASRLAGTGEFYEQYF. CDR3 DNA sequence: TGTGCCAGCAGATTAGCTGGGACAGGAGAGTTTTACGAGCAGTACTTC.

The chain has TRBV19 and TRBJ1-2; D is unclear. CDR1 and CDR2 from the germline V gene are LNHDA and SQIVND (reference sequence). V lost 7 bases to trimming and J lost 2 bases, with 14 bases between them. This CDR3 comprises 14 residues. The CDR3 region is CASTLGSANYGYTF. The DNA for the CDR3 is TGTGCCAGTACCCTCGGGTCGGCGAACTATGGCTACACCTTC.

The CDR3 loop is CASSFRTGELFF. CDR3 coding DNA: TGTGCCAGCAGTTTCCGGACCGGGGAGCTGTTTTTT. The chain joins TRBV6-5 to TRBJ2-2; D not resolved. Trimming took off 4 bases at V and 5 bases at J, with 5 bases between the two ends. The CDR3 totals 12 residues. Germline CDR1 MNHEY, CDR2 SVGAGI.